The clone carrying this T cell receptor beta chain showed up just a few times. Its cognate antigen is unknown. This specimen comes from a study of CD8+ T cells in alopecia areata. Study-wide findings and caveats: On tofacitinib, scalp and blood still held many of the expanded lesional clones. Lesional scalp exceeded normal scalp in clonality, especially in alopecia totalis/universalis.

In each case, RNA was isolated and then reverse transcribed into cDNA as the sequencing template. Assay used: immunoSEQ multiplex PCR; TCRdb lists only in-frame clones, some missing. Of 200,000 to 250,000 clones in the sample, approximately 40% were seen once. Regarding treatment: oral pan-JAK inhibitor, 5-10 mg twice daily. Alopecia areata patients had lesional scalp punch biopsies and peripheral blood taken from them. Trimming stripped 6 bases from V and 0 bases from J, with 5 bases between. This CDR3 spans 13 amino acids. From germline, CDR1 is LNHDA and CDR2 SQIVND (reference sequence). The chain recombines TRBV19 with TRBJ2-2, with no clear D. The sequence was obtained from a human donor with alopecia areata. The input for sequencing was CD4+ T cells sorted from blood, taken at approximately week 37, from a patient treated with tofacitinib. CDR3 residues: CASSHTNTGELFF. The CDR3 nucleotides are TGTGCCAGTAGCCACACGAACACCGGGGAGCTGTTTTTT.